These 31 T cell receptor beta chains share one sample of origin, sequenced in a study of blood T cell repertoires in COVID-19. Using immunoSEQ multiplex PCR, the repertoire was profiled, and TCRdb retains in-frame clones only, with some absent. In the table there are around 56,000 clones, approximately 90% of which are singletons. The sequencing sample was made of peripheral blood. The receptors derive from a man older than 75 with acute or convalescent COVID-19.

The rearrangement uses TRBV7-9 and TRBJ2-2; TRBD2 matches at 11 bases. The CDR3 is made up of 18 amino acids. V trimming: 1 base; J trimming: 1 base; junction bases outside the gene matches: 5. Germline V gene sequence: CDR1 SEHNR, CDR2 FQNEAQ (reference sequence). CDR3 loop: CASSLGLAGYLNTGELFF. CDR3 sequence (DNA): TGTGCCAGCAGCTTAGGACTAGCGGGGTACTTGAACACCGGGGAGCTGTTTTTT. The full variable domain, in which reference TRBV7-9 and TRBJ2-2 provide the parts outside the CDR3, is DTGVSQNPRHKITKRGQNVTFRCDPISEHNRLYWYRQTLGQGPEFLTYFQNEAQLEKSRLLSDRFSAERPKGSFSTLEIQRTEQGDSAMYLCASSLGLAGYLNTGELFFGEGSRLTVL.

The chain is built from TRBV11-3 and TRBJ1-1; 9 positions match TRBD1. Germline loops: CDR1 SGHNT, CDR2 YENEEA. The CDR3 length is 17 residues. Germline trimming cut 0 bases from V and 2 bases from J; bases unmatched to any gene: 7. The CDR3 bases are TGTGCCAGCAGCTTAGATTTGGGGGGACAGGGCAACACTGAAGCTTTCTTT. This sequence encodes CASSLDLGGQGNTEAFF.

This chain connects TRBV11-3 to TRBJ2-7, with D maybe TRBD1 (5 bases). Trimming took 6 bases from V and 5 from J, leaving 14 bases between them. Looked up from germline, CDR1 is SGHNT and CDR2 is YENEEA. This CDR3 region has 13 residues. The CDR3 DNA sequence: TGTGCCAGCAGACCCACAGGCAGAAACGAGCAGTACTTC. As protein: CASRPTGRNEQYF.

The V call is TRBV24-1, the J call TRBJ1-2, with D tentatively TRBD1 (6 bases). CDR1 is KGHDR and CDR2 is SFDVKD in the germline V gene. The CDR3 has 14 amino acids. V dropped 4 bases and J dropped 3 bases, with 11 bases sitting between them. The CDR3 loop reads CATSDTQGDYGYTF. CDR3 DNA: TGTGCCACCAGTGACACACAGGGAGACTATGGCTACACCTTC.

The V gene is TRBV18, the J gene TRBJ2-2; TRBD2 aligns across 7 bases. The V gene's germline CDR1 is KGHSH and CDR2 LQKENI. V shed 1 base, J shed 6 bases, and the junction held 11 bases outside the gene matches. The CDR3 contains 17 residues. CDR3 region: CASSPLLTSGEAGELFF. As DNA, the CDR3 is TGTGCCAGCTCACCACTGTTGACAAGCGGGGAGGCCGGGGAGCTGTTTTTT.

This sequence joins TRBV12-3 or TRBV12-4 and TRBJ1-4; 10 bases match TRBD1. The ends lost 7 bases at V and 14 bases at J; junction bases unmatched: 10. This CDR3 contains 13 residues. The CDR3 bases are TGTGCCAGCACCGACGTGGACAGGGGGAAGCTGTTTTTT. It translates to CASTDVDRGKLFF.

The chain couples TRBV19 to TRBJ2-3, with 7 bases identical to TRBD1. There are 16 residues in the CDR3. The ends lost 3 bases at V and 1 base at J; junction bases unmatched: 7. Germline CDR1 reads LNHDA; CDR2 reads SQIVND (reference sequence). As DNA, the CDR3 is TGTGCCAGTAGTATCTTAGGGACAGCCGGCACAGATACGCAGTATTTT. It specifies CASSILGTAGTDTQYF.

The rearrangement uses TRBV5-8 and TRBJ2-1; TRBD2 aligns across 12 bases. The CDR3 is 16 residues long. Trimming removed 3 bases from V and 3 bases from J; junction bases left unmatched: 4. Germline CDR1 SGHTS, CDR2 YDEGEE. CDR3 sequence (DNA): TGTGCCAGCAGCTCTAGCGGGGGGGCCTTCTACAATGAGCAGTTCTTC. Its translation is CASSSSGGAFYNEQFF.

The rearrangement uses TRBV6-6 and TRBJ2-7; TRBD1 aligns across 8 bases. In germline, CDR1 is MNHNY, CDR2 SVGAGI (reference sequence). The J segment lost 1 base and the V segment lost 7 bases, leaving 12 bases of the junction unmatched. CDR3 size: 16 residues. CDR3 nucleotide sequence: TGTGCCAGCACGACAGGGGATCCCCGCACTTCCTACGAGCAGTACTTC. Protein product: CASTTGDPRTSYEQYF.

This chain uses TRBV6-5 with TRBJ1-5, with 7 bases fitting TRBD1. The CDR3 runs to 16 residues. Germline CDR1 and CDR2: MNHEY and SVGAGI. J was trimmed by 6 bases and V by 4 bases; bases with no gene match: 12. DNA of the CDR3: TGTGCCAGCAGTTCCTCACACAGGGGACTGTGTCAGCCCCAGCATTTT. It is translated as CASSSSHRGLCQPQHF.

The chain uses TRBV18 and TRBJ1-5; weak D call: TRBD1 (5 bases). Germline CDR1 reads KGHSH; CDR2 reads LQKENI. The V end lost 3 bases, the J end lost 5 bases, and 17 bases lay between the germline ends. This CDR3 region has 16 residues. In nucleotides, the CDR3 is TGTGCCAGCTCACCCTTTTCCAGGGCGCCCGATCAGCCCCAGCATTTT. Protein product: CASSPFSRAPDQPQHF. Combining the CDR3 with reference TRBV18 and TRBJ1-5 gives the whole variable domain NAGVMQNPRHLVRRRGQEARLRCSPMKGHSHVYWYRQLPEEGLKFMVYLQKENIIDESGMPKERFSAEFPKEGPSILRIQQVVRGDSAAYFCASSPFSRAPDQPQHFGDGTRLSIL.

J is TRBJ2-6 and V is TRBV2, with D unclear. Germline CDR1 and CDR2: SNHLY and FYNNEI. V lost 4 bases, J lost 0 bases, and 4 bases lay in between. The CDR3 contains 14 residues. The CDR3: CASSGDSGANVLTF. CDR3 nucleotides: TGTGCCAGCAGTGGAGACTCTGGGGCCAACGTCCTGACTTTC.

The rearrangement joins TRBV5-1 to TRBJ2-2, with D possibly being TRBD1 (6 bases). This CDR3 region has 15 residues. In germline, CDR1 is SGHRS, CDR2 YFSETQ. V dropped 7 bases and J dropped 6 bases, with 19 bases sitting between them. CDR3 amino acids: CASAVRTVVPGELFF. CDR3 sequence (DNA): TGCGCCAGCGCCGTCCGGACAGTCGTCCCCGGGGAGCTGTTTTTT.

This chain links TRBV5-1 with TRBJ1-3; TRBD1 aligns across 8 bases. Germline trimming cut 3 bases from V and 0 bases from J; bases unmatched to any gene: 5. The CDR3 spans 16 residues. Per germline, CDR1 SGHRS and CDR2 YFSETQ. The CDR3 sequence: CASSSGTGFSGNTIYF. The CDR3 nucleotides read TGCGCCAGCAGCTCCGGGACAGGTTTCTCTGGAAACACCATATATTTT.

This CDR3 is CASSDRLDQPQHF. CDR3 nucleotides: TGTGCCAGCAGTGACAGGCTGGATCAGCCCCAGCATTTT. The chain carries TRBV6-1 and TRBJ1-5; D gene uncertain. This CDR3 has 13 residues. Per the germline V gene, CDR1 is MNHNS and CDR2 is SASEGT. Between the trimmed V and J ends, which lost 3 bases and 5 bases, there was a span of 8 bases.

The DNA of the CDR3 is TGTGCCAGCAGCCAGGGGACAGGGCGCCTCTCTGGGGCCAACGTCCTGACTTTC. It is translated as CASSQGTGRLSGANVLTF. The chain carries TRBV3-1 (or the pseudogene TRBV3-2) and TRBJ2-6; 9 bases are shared with TRBD1. Germline V gives CDR1 LGHDT, CDR2 YNNKEL (reference sequence). Losses at the gene ends were 3 bases for V and 0 bases for J; bases not matched to a gene: 6. This CDR3 region has 18 residues.

The chain carries TRBV2 and TRBJ2-7, with TRBD2 as a possible D gene (7 bases). The V end was cut by 8 bases, the J end by 4 bases, with 18 bases between. The CDR3 length is 14 residues. Germline V gene lookup returns CDR1 SNHLY and CDR2 FYNNEI. In DNA form, the CDR3 reads TGTGCCAGCCTCGGGTTTCGGGGGGCGTACGAGCAGTACTTC. Translated: CASLGFRGAYEQYF.

This chain uses TRBV11-2 with TRBJ1-1; no clear D gene. V was trimmed by 2 bases and J by 1 base, leaving 5 bases between them. From germline, CDR1 is SGHAT and CDR2 FQNNGV. The CDR3 runs 13 residues. CDR3 bases: TGTGCCAGCAGCTTACAGGAGAACACTGAAGCTTTCTTT. This translates into CASSLQENTEAFF.

This rearrangement joins TRBV5-3 to TRBJ1-5; no clear D gene. TRBV5-3 is recorded as an ORF, its role being uncertain. V shed 0 bases and J shed 6 bases, with 10 bases lying between them. The CDR3 sequence is 14 residues long. The CDR3 coding sequence is TGTGCCAGAAGCTTGGCCGGGGTGGGTCAGCCCCAGCATTTT. The encoded protein is CARSLAGVGQPQHF.

The chain uses TRBV3-1 (or the pseudogene TRBV3-2) and TRBJ2-7; no clear D gene. The ends were cut back, 4 bases at V and 7 bases at J, with 17 bases in the middle. The CDR3 is 14 amino acids. Germline V gives CDR1 LGHDT, CDR2 YNNKEL (reference sequence). CDR3 nucleotide sequence: TGTGCCAGCAGCCCCACGAGACTGCCCGGGGAGCAGTACTTC. As protein: CASSPTRLPGEQYF.

The rearrangement joins TRBV30 to TRBJ1-5; D remains unclear. The CDR3 is 15 amino acids. V was clipped by 3 bases and J by 2 bases, with 14 bases between them. CDR1 GTSNPN and CDR2 SVGIG come from the germline V gene (reference sequence). CDR3 protein: CAWSPGSGRNQPQHF. CDR3 sequence (DNA): TGTGCCTGGAGCCCTGGTTCGGGTCGCAATCAGCCCCAGCATTTT. The whole variable domain, filled in from reference TRBV30 and TRBJ1-5, reads SQTIHQWPATLVQPVGSPLSLECTVEGTSNPNLYWYRQAAGRGLQLLFYSVGIGQISSEVPQNLSASRPQDRQFILSSKKLLLSDSGFYLCAWSPGSGRNQPQHFGDGTRLSIL.

The chain links TRBV28 to TRBJ1-2; D possibly corresponds to TRBD1 (6 bases). This CDR3 spans 13 amino acids. CDR1 is MDHEN, CDR2 SYDVKM, per germline. V lost 4 bases and J lost 2, with 8 bases in between. The CDR3 reads CASSWGQNYGYTF. The CDR3 DNA follows: TGTGCCAGCAGTTGGGGGCAGAACTATGGCTACACCTTC.

The chain recombines TRBV30 with TRBJ1-3; D is unclear. Deletions cut 8 bases from V and 0 bases from J, with 14 bases between. Germline values: CDR1 GTSNPN, CDR2 SVGIG (reference sequence). This CDR3 is built from 14 residues. CDR3: CALEVSASGNTIYF. CDR3 bases: TGTGCCCTGGAGGTCTCGGCCTCTGGAAACACCATATATTTT. The whole variable domain, remainder taken from reference TRBV30 and TRBJ1-3, is SQTIHQWPATLVQPVGSPLSLECTVEGTSNPNLYWYRQAAGRGLQLLFYSVGIGQISSEVPQNLSASRPQDRQFILSSKKLLLSDSGFYLCALEVSASGNTIYFGEGSWLTVV.

This clone turned up a few times. This rearrangement joins TRBV6-4 to TRBJ1-2; weak D call: TRBD1 (6 bases). Germline CDR1 reads MRHNA; CDR2 reads SNTAGT. V dropped 9 bases and J dropped 6 bases, with 11 bases sitting between them. There are 11 residues in the CDR3. CDR3 nucleotide sequence: TGTGCCAGACTAGGGGGTAATGGCTACACCTTC. It encodes CARLGGNGYTF.

This sequence joins TRBV7-9 and TRBJ1-6, with a weak D call TRBD1 (5 bases). Germline V gene sequence: CDR1 SEHNR, CDR2 FQNEAQ (reference sequence). V dropped 5 bases and J dropped 10 bases, with 6 bases sitting between them. The length of the CDR3 is 11 residues. The CDR3 region has the DNA TGTGCCAGCAGCCGGGGGTCACCCCTCCACTTT. This translates into CASSRGSPLHF.

The V and J genes are TRBV28 and TRBJ2-3; 8 bases line up with TRBD2. CDR3 length: 15 residues. Trimming removed 5 bases from V and 6 bases from J; junction bases left unmatched: 10. The germline CDR1 and CDR2 sequences are MDHEN and SYDVKM. DNA of the CDR3: TGTGCCAGCAGTCCCCAGGGACTAGAAGTGGATACGCAGTATTTT. Translating gives CASSPQGLEVDTQYF.

V usage is TRBV5-1 and J usage is TRBJ1-6; 11 bases line up with TRBD1. Germline trimming cut 5 bases from V and 0 bases from J; bases unmatched to any gene: 10. The CDR3 is 19 residues long. CDR1 SGHRS and CDR2 YFSETQ come from the germline V gene. The CDR3 loop is CASRLYSGTGGSYNSPLHF. CDR3 bases: TGCGCCAGCAGACTTTATTCCGGGACAGGGGGCTCCTATAATTCACCCCTCCACTTT.

The V call is TRBV7-2, the J call TRBJ2-7, with 12 nucleotides matching TRBD1. With V trimmed by 3 bases and J by 5 bases, 8 bases remained unmatched. Germline values: CDR1 SGHTA, CDR2 FQGNSA. There are 16 residues in the CDR3. In DNA form, the CDR3 reads TGTGCCAGCAGCTTCCTACCCGGGACAGGGGGCGACGAGCAGTACTTC. Its translation is CASSFLPGTGGDEQYF.

This chain links TRBV2 with TRBJ2-1; the match to TRBD2 covers 13 bases. In germline, CDR1 is SNHLY, CDR2 FYNNEI. V shed 6 bases, J shed 5 bases, and the junction held 10 bases outside the gene matches. This CDR3 has 17 amino acids. The CDR3 DNA follows: TGTGCCAGCAGAGGTTTATCACTAGCGGGGGGGGACAATGAGCAGTTCTTC. It translates to CASRGLSLAGGDNEQFF.

This clone was observed a single time. J is TRBJ2-7 and V is TRBV5-4; no definite D call. The germline V gene has CDR1 SGHNT and CDR2 YYREEE (reference sequence). Trimming shortened V by 1 base and J by 0 bases, and 8 bases separated the two germline ends. This CDR3 is 14 amino acids long. The CDR3: CASSLTVSSYEQYF. The CDR3, as DNA: TGTGCCAGCAGCTTGACAGTTAGCTCCTACGAGCAGTACTTC.

The chain is built from TRBV6-4 and TRBJ2-1, with D unclear. V lost 0 bases, J lost 10 bases, and 10 bases lay in between. There are 13 residues in the CDR3. Germline V gene sequence: CDR1 MRHNA, CDR2 SNTAGT. CDR3 DNA sequence: TGTGCCAGCAGTGACTCGAGTGGCAGGGAGCAGTTCTTC. Amino acids: CASSDSSGREQFF.